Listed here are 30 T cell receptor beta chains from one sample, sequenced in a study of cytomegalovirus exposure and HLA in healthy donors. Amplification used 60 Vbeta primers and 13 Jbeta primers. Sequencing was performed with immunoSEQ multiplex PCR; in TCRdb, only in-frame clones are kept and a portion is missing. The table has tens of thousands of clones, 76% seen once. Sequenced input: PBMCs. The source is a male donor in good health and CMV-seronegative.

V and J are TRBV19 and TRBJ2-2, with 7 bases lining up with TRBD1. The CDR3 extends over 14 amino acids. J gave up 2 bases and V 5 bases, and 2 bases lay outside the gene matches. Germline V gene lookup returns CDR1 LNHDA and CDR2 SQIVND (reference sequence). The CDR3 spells CASSGTANTGELFF. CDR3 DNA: TGTGCCAGTAGTGGGACAGCCAACACCGGGGAGCTGTTTTTT.

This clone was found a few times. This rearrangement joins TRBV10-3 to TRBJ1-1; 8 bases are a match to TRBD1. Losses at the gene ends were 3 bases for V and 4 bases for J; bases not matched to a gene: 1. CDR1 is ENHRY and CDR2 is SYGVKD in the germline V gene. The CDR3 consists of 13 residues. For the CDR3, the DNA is TGTGCCATCAGTGAACAGGGGGTCACTGAAGCTTTCTTT. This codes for CAISEQGVTEAFF.

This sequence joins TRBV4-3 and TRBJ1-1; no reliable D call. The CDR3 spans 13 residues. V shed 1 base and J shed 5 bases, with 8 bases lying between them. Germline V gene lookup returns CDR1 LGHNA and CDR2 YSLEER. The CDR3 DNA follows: TGCGCCAGCAGCCAAGCGGGGAGTACTGAAGCTTTCTTT. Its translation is CASSQAGSTEAFF.

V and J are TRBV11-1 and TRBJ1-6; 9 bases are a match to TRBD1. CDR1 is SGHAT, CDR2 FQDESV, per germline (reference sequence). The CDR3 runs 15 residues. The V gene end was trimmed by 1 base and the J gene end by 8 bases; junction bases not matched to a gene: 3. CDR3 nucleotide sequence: TGTGCCAGCAGCTTAGTCCGGACAGGGGATTCACCCCTCCACTTT. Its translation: CASSLVRTGDSPLHF.

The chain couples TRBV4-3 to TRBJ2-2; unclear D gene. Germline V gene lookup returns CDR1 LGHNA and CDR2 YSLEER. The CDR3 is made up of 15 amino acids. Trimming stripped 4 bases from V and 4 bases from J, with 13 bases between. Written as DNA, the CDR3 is TGCGCCAGCAGCCGGTCTCAACTTTCCACCGGGGAGCTGTTTTTT. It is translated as CASSRSQLSTGELFF.

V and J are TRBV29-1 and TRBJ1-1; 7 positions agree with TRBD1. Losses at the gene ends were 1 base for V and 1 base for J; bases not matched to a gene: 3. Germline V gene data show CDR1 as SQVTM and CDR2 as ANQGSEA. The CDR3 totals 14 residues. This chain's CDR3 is CSVEVGQRNTEAFF. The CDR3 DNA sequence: TGCAGCGTTGAAGTGGGACAGCGGAACACTGAAGCTTTCTTT.

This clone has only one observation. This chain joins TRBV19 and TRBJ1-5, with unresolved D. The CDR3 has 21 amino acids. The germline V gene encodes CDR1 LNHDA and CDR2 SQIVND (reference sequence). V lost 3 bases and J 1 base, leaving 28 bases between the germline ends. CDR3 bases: TGTGCCAGTAGTATGATTATTCCAAGACGGGTCTCTTCCCGGAGCAATCAGCCCCAGCATTTT. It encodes CASSMIIPRRVSSRSNQPQHF.

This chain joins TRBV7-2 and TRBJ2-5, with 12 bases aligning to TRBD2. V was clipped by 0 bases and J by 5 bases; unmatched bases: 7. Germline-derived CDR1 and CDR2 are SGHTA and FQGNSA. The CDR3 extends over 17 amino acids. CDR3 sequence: CASSLALAGGRGETQYF. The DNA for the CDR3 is TGTGCCAGCAGCTTAGCACTAGCGGGGGGCCGTGGCGAGACCCAGTACTTC.

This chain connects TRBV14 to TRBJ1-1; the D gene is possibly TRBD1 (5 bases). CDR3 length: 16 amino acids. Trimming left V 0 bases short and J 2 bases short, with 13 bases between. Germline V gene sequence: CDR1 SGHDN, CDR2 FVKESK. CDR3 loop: CASSQDLGQGNTEAFF. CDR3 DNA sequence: TGTGCCAGCAGCCAAGATCTAGGGCAGGGCAACACTGAAGCTTTCTTT.

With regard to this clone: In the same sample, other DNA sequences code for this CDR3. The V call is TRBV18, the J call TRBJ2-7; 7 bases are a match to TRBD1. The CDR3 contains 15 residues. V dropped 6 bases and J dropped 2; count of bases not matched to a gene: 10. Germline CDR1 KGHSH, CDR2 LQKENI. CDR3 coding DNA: TGTGCCAGCTCGCCTACAGGGGTTGGCACCTACGAGCAGTACTTC. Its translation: CASSPTGVGTYEQYF.

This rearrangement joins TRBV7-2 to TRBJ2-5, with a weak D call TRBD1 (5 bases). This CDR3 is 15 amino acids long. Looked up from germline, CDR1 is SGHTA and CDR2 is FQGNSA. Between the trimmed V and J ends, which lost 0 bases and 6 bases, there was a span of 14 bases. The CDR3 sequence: CASSLAGLDVKTQYF. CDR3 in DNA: TGTGCCAGCAGCTTAGCGGGGCTAGACGTAAAGACCCAGTACTTC.

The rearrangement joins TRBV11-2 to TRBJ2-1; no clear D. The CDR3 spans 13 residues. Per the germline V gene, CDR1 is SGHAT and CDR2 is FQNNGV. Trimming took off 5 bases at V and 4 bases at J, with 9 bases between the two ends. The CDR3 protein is CASSAWAYNEQFF. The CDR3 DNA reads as TGTGCCAGCAGCGCGTGGGCGTACAATGAGCAGTTCTTC.

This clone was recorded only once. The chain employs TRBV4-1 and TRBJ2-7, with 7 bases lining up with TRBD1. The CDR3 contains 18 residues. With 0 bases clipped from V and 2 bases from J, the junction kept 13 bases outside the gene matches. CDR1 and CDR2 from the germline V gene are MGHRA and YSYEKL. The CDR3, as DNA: TGCGCCAGCAGCCAAGATAAAGGCCGACAGGGATTTGCCTACGAGCAGTACTTC. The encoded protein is CASSQDKGRQGFAYEQYF.

The CDR3: CASSLLQGGYGYTF. CDR3 in DNA: TGTGCCAGCAGCTTACTACAGGGGGGCTATGGCTACACCTTC. The chain employs TRBV7-2 and TRBJ1-2; 8 positions match TRBD1. The junction had 3 bases not matched to a gene; V was cut back by 2 bases and J by 4 bases. The V gene's germline CDR1 is SGHTA and CDR2 FQGNSA. This CDR3 contains 14 residues.

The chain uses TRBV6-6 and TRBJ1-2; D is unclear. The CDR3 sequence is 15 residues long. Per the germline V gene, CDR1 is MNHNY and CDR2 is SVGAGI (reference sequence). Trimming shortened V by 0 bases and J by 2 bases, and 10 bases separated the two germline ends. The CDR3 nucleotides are TGTGCCAGCAGTTACTCTCCGGGGATGAACTATGGCTACACCTTC. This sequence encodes CASSYSPGMNYGYTF.

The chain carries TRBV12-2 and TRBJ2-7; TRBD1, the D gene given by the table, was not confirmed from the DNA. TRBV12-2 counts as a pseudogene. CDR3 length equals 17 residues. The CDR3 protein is CASRLDLAKGQLYEQYF. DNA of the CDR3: TGTGCAAGTCGCTTAGATTTGGCTAAGGGACAGCTATACGAGCAGTACTTC.

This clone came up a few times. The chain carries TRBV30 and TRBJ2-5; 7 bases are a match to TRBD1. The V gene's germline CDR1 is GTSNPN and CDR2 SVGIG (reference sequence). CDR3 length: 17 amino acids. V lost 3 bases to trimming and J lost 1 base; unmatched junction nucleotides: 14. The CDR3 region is CAWRVHRAGGFQETQYF. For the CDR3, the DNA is TGTGCCTGGAGGGTTCACAGGGCAGGGGGATTCCAAGAGACCCAGTACTTC.

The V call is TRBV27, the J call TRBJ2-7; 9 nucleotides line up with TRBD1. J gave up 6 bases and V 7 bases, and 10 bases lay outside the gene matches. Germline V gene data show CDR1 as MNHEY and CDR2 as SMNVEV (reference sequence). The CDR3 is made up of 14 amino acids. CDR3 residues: CASKLGGQGFEQYF. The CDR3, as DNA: TGTGCCAGCAAGCTGGGAGGACAGGGGTTCGAGCAGTACTTC.

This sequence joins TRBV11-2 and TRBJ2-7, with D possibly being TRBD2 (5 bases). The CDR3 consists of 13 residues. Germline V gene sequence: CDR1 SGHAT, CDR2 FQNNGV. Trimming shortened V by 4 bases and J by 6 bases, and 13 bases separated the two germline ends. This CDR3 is CASSSFERVEQYF. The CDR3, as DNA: TGTGCCAGCAGCTCCTTCGAGAGGGTCGAGCAGTACTTC.

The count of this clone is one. In nucleotides, the CDR3 is TGTGCCAGCAGGGTCGGCGGGACTGAAGCTTTCTTT. Amino acids: CASRVGGTEAFF. The chain carries TRBV6-6 and TRBJ1-1; D remains unclear. This CDR3 contains 12 residues. Germline assignment: CDR1 MNHNY and CDR2 SVGAGI (reference sequence). The ends were cut back, 6 bases at V and 5 bases at J, with 10 bases in the middle.

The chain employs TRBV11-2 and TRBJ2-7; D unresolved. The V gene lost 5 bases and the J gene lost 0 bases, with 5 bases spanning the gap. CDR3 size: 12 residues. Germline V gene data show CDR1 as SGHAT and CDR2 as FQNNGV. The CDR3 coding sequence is TGTGCCAGCAGCCTCGGCTCCTACGAGCAGTACTTC. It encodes CASSLGSYEQYF.

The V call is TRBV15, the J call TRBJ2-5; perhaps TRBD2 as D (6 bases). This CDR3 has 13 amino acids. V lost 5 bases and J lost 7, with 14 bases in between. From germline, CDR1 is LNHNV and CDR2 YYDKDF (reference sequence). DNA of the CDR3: TGTGCCACCAGCTTTCGACCGGAGGGGACCCAGTACTTC. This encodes CATSFRPEGTQYF.

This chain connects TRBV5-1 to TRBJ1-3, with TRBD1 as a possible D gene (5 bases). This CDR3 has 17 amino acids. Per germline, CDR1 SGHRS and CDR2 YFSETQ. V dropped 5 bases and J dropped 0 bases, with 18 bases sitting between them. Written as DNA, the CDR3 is TGCGCCAGCAGTCCCTATCCAGGGCCGAGCTCTGGAAACACCATATATTTT. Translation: CASSPYPGPSSGNTIYF.

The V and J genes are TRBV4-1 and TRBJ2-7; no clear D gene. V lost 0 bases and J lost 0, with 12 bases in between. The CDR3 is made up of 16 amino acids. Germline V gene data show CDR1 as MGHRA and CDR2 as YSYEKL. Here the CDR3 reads CASSQDATDRSYEQYF. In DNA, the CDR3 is TGCGCCAGCAGCCAAGATGCAACAGACCGCTCCTACGAGCAGTACTTC.

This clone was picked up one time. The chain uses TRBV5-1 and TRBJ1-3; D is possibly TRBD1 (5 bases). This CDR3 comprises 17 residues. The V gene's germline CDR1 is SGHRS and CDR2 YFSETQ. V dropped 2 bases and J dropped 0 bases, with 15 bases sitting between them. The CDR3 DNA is TGCGCCAGCAGCTTCGGGTCGGGGGGTAGCTCTGGAAACACCATATATTTT. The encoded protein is CASSFGSGGSSGNTIYF. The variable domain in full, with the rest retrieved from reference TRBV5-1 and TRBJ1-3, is KAGVTQTPRYLIKTRGQQVTLSCSPISGHRSVSWYQQTPGQGLQFLFEYFSETQRNKGNFPGRFSGRQFSNSRSEMNVSTLELGDSALYLCASSFGSGGSSGNTIYFGEGSWLTVV.

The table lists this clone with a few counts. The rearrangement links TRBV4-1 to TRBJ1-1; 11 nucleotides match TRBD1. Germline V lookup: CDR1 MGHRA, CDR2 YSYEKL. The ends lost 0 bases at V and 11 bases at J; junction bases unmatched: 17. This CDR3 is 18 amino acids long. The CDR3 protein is CASSQDHGRDRGIDEAFF. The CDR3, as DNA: TGCGCCAGCAGCCAAGATCACGGTCGGGACAGGGGGATTGATGAGGCTTTCTTT.

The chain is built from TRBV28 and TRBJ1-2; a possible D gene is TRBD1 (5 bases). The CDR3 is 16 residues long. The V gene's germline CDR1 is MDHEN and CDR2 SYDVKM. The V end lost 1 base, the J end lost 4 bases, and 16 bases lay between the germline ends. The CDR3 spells CASSLSTLQDGYGYTF. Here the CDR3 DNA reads TGTGCCAGCAGTTTATCCACCCTACAGGACGGCTATGGCTACACCTTC.

This CDR3 reads CASSGALGGNYNEQFF. CDR3 nucleotide sequence: TGCGCCAGCAGCGGGGCCCTGGGAGGGAACTACAATGAGCAGTTCTTC. The chain joins TRBV5-1 to TRBJ2-1; TRBD2 matches at 7 bases. Trimming took 4 bases from V and 3 from J; bases not matched to a gene: 10. This CDR3 comprises 16 residues. Germline V gene lookup returns CDR1 SGHRS and CDR2 YFSETQ.

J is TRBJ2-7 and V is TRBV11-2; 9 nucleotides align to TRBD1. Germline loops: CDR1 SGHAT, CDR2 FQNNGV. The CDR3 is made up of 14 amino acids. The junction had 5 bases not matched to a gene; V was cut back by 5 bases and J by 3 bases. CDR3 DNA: TGTGCCAGCAGCGGGGGGACAGGGTACTACGAGCAGTACTTC. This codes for CASSGGTGYYEQYF.

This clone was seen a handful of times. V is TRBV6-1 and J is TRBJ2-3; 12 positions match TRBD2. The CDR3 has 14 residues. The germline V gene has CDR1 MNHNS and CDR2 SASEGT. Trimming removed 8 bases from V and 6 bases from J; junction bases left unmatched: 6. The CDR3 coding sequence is TGTGCCAGCCTAGCGGGGGGGCCGTCTGATACGCAGTATTTT. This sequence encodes CASLAGGPSDTQYF.